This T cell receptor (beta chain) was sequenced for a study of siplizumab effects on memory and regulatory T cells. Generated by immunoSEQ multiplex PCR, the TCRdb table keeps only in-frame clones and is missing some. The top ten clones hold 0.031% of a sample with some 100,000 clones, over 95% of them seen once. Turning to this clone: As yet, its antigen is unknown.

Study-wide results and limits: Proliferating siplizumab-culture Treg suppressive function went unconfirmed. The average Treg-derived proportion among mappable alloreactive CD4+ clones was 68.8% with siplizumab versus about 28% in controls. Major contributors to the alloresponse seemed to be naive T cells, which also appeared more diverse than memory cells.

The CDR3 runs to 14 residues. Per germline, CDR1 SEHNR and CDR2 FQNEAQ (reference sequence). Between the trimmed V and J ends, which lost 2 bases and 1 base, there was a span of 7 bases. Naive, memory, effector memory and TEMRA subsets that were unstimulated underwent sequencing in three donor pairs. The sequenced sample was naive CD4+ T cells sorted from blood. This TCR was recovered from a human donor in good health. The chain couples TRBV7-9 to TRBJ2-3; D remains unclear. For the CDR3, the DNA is TGTGCCAGCAGCTTAAGCACAGGCACAGATACGCAGTATTTT. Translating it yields CASSLSTGTDTQYF.